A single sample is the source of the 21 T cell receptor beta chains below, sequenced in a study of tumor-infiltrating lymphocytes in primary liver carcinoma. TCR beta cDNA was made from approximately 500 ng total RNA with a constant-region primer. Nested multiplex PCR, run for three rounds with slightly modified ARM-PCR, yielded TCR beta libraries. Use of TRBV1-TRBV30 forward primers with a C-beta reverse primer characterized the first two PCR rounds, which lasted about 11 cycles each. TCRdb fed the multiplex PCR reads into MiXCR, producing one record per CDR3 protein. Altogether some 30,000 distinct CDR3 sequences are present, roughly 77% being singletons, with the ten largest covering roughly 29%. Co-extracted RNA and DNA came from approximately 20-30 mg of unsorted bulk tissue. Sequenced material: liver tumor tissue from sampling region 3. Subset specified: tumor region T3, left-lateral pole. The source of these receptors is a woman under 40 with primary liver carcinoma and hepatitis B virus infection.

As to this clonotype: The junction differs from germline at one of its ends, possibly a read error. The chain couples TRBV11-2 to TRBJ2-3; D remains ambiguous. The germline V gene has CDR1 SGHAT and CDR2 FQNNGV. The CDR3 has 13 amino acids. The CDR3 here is CVSSLDRGDTQYF. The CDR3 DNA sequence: TGTGTCAGCAGCTTAGACCGAGGAGATACTCAGTATTTT.

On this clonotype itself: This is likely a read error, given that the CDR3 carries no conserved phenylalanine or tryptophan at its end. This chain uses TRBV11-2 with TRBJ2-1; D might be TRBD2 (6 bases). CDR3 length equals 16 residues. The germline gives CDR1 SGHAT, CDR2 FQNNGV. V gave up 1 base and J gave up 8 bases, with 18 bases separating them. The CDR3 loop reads CASSLVGGTQVDEQFL. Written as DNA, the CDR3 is TGTGCCAGCAGCTTAGTTGGCGGGACGCAGGTCGATGAGCAGTTCTTA.

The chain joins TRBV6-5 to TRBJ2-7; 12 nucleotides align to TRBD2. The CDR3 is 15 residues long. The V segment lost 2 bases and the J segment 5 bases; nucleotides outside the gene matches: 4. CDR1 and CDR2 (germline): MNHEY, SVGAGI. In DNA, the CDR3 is TGTGCCAGCAGTTACCTAGCGGGAGGGTCACACGAGCAGTACTTC. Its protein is CASSYLAGGSHEQYF.

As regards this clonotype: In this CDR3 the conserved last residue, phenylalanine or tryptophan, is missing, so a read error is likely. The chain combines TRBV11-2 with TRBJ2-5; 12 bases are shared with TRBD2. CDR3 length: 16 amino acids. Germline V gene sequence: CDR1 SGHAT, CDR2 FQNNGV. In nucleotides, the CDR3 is TGTGTAAGCAGCCCTATCGGACTAGCGGGAATAGAGACCCAGTACTCC. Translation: CVSSPIGLAGIETQYS.

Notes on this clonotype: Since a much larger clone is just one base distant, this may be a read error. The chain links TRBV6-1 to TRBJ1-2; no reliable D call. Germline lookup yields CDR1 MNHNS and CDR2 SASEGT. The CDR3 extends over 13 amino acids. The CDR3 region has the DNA TGTGCCAGCACCCCAACAGATACCTATGGCTACAACTTC. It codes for CASTPTDTYGYNF.

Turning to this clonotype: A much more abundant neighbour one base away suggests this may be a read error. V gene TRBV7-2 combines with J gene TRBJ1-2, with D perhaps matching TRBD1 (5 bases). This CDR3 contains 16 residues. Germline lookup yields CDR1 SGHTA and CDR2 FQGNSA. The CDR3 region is CANSLDRGSQGYGYTF. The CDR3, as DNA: TGTGCCAACAGCTTAGACCGAGGGAGTCAGGGTTATGGCTACACCTTC.

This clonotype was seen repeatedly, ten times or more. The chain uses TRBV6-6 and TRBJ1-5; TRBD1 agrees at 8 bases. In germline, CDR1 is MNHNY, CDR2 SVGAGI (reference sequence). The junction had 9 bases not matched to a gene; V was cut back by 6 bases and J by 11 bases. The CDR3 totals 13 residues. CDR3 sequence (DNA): TGTGCCAGCAGGCCTGGACAGGGTATGGCCCAGCATTTT. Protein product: CASRPGQGMAQHF.

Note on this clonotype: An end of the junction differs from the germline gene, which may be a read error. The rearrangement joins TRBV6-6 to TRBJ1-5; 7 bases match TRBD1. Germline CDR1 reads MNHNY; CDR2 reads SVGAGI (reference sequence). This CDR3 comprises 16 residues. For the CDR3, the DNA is TGTGCAAGCAGGGACACCAAACAGGGGTTGAATCAGCCCCAGCATTTT. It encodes CASRDTKQGLNQPQHF.

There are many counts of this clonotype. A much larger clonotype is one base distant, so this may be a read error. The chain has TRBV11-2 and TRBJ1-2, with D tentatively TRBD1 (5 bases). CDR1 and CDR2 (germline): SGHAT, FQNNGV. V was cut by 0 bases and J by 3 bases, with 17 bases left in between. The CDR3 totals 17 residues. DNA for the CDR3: TGTGCCAGCAGCTTAGATCCGATCAGGGCGCTGCACTATGGCTACACCTTC. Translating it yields CASSLDPIRALHYGYTF.

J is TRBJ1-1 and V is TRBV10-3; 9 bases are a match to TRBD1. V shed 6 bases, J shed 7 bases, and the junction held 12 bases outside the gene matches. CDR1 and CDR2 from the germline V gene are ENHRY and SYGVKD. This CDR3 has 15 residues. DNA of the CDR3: TGTGCCATCAGCAGTGGGACAGGGCTGATCATTGAAGCTTTCTTT. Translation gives CAISSGTGLIIEAFF.

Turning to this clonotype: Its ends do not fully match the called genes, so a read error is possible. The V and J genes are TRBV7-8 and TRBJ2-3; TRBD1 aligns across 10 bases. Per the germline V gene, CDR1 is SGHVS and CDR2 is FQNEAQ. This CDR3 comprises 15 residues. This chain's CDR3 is CASSSRTGGTDMQYF. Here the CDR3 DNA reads TGTGCCAGCAGCTCCCGGACAGGGGGAACAGATATGCAGTATTTT.

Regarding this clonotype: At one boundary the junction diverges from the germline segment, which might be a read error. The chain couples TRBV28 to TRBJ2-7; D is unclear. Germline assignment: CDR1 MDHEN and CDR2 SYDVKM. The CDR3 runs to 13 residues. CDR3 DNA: TGTACCAGCAGTTTTGATAGTACCTACGATCAGTACTTC. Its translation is CTSSFDSTYDQYF.

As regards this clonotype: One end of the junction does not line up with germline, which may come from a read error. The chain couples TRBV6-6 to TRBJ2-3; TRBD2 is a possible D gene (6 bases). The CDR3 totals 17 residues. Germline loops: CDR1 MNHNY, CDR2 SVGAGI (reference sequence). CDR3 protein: CVSSYSFGSGSTDMQYF. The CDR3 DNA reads TGTGTCAGCAGTTACTCTTTTGGCAGCGGGTCCACAGATATGCAGTATTTT.

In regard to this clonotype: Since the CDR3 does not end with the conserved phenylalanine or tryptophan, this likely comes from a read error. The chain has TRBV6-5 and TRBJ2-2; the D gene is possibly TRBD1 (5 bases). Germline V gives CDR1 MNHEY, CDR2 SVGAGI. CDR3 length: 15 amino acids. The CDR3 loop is CAGSPRSGFTGELFC. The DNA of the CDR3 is TGTGCCGGCAGTCCGCGGTCAGGGTTCACCGGCGAGCTGTTTTGT.

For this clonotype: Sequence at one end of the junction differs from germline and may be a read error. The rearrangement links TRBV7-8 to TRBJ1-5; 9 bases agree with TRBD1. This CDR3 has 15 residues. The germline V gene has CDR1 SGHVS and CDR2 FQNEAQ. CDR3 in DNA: TGTGCCAGCAGCCTACTTGTAACAGGGGGCATGTCCCAGCACTTT. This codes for CASSLLVTGGMSQHF.

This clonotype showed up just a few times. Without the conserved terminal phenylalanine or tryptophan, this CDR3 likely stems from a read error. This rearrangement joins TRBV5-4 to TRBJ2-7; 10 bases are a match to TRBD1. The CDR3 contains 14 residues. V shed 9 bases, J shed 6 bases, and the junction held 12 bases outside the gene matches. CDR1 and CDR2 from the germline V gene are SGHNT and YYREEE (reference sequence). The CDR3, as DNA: TGTGCCATCACCTTCGGGGACAGGGGCTCCGAGCAGTACTAC. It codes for CAITFGDRGSEQYY.

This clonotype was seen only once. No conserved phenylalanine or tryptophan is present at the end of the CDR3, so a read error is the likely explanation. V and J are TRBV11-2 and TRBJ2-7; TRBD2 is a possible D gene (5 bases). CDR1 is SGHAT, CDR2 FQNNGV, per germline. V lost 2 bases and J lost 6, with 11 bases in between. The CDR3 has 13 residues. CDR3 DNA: TGTGCCAGCAGCTTAACTAGTGGGAGCGAGCAGTACTTG. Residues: CASSLTSGSEQYL.

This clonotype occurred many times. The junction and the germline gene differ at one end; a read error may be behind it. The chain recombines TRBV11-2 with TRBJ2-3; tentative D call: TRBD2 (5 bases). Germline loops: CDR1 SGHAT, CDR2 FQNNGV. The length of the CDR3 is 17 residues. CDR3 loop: CVSSLSGIARVADTQYF. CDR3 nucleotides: TGTGTCAGCAGCCTCAGTGGTATAGCGAGGGTGGCAGATACGCAGTATTTT.

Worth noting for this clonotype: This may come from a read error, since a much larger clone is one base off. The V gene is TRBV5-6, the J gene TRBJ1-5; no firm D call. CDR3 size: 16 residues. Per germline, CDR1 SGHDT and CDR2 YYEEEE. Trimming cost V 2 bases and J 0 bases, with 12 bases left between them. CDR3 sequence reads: CASSFATAYSNQPQHF. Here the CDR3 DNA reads TGTGCCAGCAGCTTCGCTACGGCTTATAGCAATCAGCCCCAGCATTTT.

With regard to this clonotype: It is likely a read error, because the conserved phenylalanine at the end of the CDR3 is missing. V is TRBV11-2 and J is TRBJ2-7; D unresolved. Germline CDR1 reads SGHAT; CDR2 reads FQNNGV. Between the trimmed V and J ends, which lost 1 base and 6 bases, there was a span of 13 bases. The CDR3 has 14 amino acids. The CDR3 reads CASSLVGCLGEQYL. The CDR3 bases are TGTGCCAGCAGCTTAGTGGGGTGTCTTGGCGAGCAGTACTTA.

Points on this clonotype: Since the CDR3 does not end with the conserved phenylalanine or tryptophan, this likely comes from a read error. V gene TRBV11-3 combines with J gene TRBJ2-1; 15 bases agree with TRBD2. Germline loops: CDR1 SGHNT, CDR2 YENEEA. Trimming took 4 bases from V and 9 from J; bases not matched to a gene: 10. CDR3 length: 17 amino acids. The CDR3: CASSSGLAGGVTPEQFS. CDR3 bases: TGTGCCAGCAGCTCTGGACTAGCGGGAGGGGTCACTCCTGAGCAGTTCTCA.